These T cell receptor beta chains were read from a single sample in a study of T cells expressing NK-cell markers. Following a re-call of the 5' RACE reads, TCRdb has one entry per CDR3 protein and lacks DNA. This sample lists 250,000 to 300,000 distinct CDR3 sequences; its ten largest clones have around 0.42%. Sequenced: blood T cells: a sorted CD56 or NKG2C T cell subset, CD4+ or CD8+ T cells, or bulk PBMC T cells (not recorded which). The origin of the receptors is a young man in good health. CDR3s include the opening cysteine and the closing phenylalanine or tryptophan.

V	J	CDR3
TRBV6-2/TRBV6-3	TRBJ2-1	CASSYLAGNNEQFF
TRBV5-1	TRBJ1-6	CASTRQDNSPLHF
TRBV12-3/TRBV12-4	TRBJ2-2	CASSFHTSGTGELFF
TRBV21-1	TRBJ2-1	CAKGASGNEQFF
TRBV7-9	TRBJ2-1	CASTPGGGNNEQFF
TRBV5-1	TRBJ2-3	CASRTSGDYTDTQYF
TRBV29-1	TRBJ2-3	CSVEDLRGSSTDTQYF
TRBV7-8	TRBJ2-7	CASSTGGVPEQYF
TRBV12-2	TRBJ1-5	CASRAPTRDTSSNQPQHF
TRBV5-1	TRBJ2-3	CASSLGQHTRTDTQYF
TRBV18	TRBJ2-3	CASSPGSSGLSDTQYF
TRBV25-1	TRBJ1-6	CASSPKGDPLSSYNSPLHF
TRBV29-1	TRBJ1-6	CSVVEGFGSPLHF
TRBV27	TRBJ2-3	CASSFKRKPGGSDTQYF
TRBV5-5	TRBJ1-1	CASSLDFQGFTEAFF
TRBV12-3/TRBV12-4	TRBJ2-3	CASSLGLDVNTQYF
TRBV7-8	TRBJ2-3	CASSPHVDTQYF
TRBV10-2	TRBJ2-5	CASSPLGGDRVWEETQYF
TRBV12-3/TRBV12-4	TRBJ1-1	CASSFAGAGAFF
TRBV24-1	TRBJ1-1	CATSGRNTEAFF
TRBV29-1	TRBJ2-5	CSVSPGAQETQYF
TRBV21-1	TRBJ1-5	CASVGGQGAQPQHF
TRBV5-6	TRBJ2-3	CASSHIRDVGRTDTQYF
TRBV5-1	TRBJ2-1	CASSRHRDTSNEQFF
TRBV27	TRBJ2-1	CASTTRGLWNTHEQFF
TRBV20-1	TRBJ1-2	CSASAPSGAHGYTF
TRBV6-5	TRBJ1-1	CASSYFGTGGARNTEAFF
TRBV2	TRBJ1-5	CASKKSDSGNQPQHF
TRBV12-3/TRBV12-4	TRBJ1-1	CASTQDSVGTEAFF
TRBV12-3/TRBV12-4	TRBJ2-3	CASSWLAGRRVDTQYF
TRBV28	TRBJ2-3	CASSFFGGGPTDTQYF
TRBV4-3	TRBJ2-2	CASSQVLANTGELFF
TRBV29-1	TRBJ2-2	CSVGHFTGELFF
TRBV5-1	TRBJ2-7	CASSFTSGRLDYEQYF
TRBV29-1	TRBJ1-5	CSARTGDSNQPQHF
TRBV5-1	TRBJ2-1	CASVGGSSYNEQFF
TRBV4-1	TRBJ2-5	CASSQIGQGPPGNLYF
TRBV12-3/TRBV12-4	TRBJ1-6	CASNADRGNNSPLHF
TRBV24-1	TRBJ2-5	CATSDPAGGLETQYF
TRBV28	TRBJ2-1	CASIRREGPNEQFF
TRBV20-1	TRBJ2-1	CSASPRPSGRVYNEQFF
TRBV6-5	TRBJ1-5	CASSSLRQVHSNQPQHF
TRBV12-3/TRBV12-4	TRBJ2-3	CASSSSGRPPDTQYF
TRBV29-1	TRBJ1-2	CSVVGQTGYTF
TRBV3-1	TRBJ2-5	CASSKGRRETQYF
TRBV5-5	TRBJ2-3	CASSQRVGTSTDTQYF